The rows below give T cell receptor beta chains drawn from one sample of a study of T cell responses to AZD1222 COVID-19 vaccine. Repertoires were generated with immunoSEQ multiplex PCR, while TCRdb's copy carries only in-frame clones and drops some. The data contain about 180,000 clones, 85% to 95% of them singletons. This material consisted of peripheral blood, taken 28 days after the second AZD1222 dose. Receptor source: an adult who received the AZD1222 COVID-19 vaccine. CDR3s include the opening cysteine and the closing phenylalanine or tryptophan. The D gene is left open where the match is weak. Part of the rows lack a size; the others show once, few, many or a class for expanded clones.

d_call,clone_size,v_call,j_call,cdr3_nt,cdr3_aa
-,-,TRBV14,TRBJ1-1,TGTGCCAGCAGCCAACTCTTAGATACTAACACTGAAGCTTTCTTT,CASSQLLDTNTEAFF
TRBD2,-,TRBV5-4,TRBJ2-5,TGTGCCAGCAGCTTGGGGCTAGCGGGACCGTGGGAGACCCAGTACTTC,CASSLGLAGPWETQYF
-,-,TRBV6-6,TRBJ2-1,TGTGCCAGCAGTCTCAACCCACGCGGGGAGAAATACAATGAGCAGTTCTTC,CASSLNPRGEKYNEQFF
-,once,TRBV30,TRBJ2-5,TGTGCCTGGGGGCGAGAGACCCAGTACTTC,CAWGRETQYF
-,-,TRBV19,TRBJ2-3,TGTGCCAGTAGTTTACAACCTTCCGCAGATACGCAGTATTTT,CASSLQPSADTQYF
TRBD2,-,TRBV29-1,TRBJ2-1,TGCAGCGTTGTTGGCCCGGGACTAGCCTACAATGAGCAGTTCTTC,CSVVGPGLAYNEQFF
TRBD1,-,TRBV2,TRBJ1-2,TGTGCCAGCAGAGGACAGGTGTGGAGGGTTGGCTACACCTTC,CASRGQVWRVGYTF
-,-,TRBV6-1,TRBJ1-5,TGTGCCAGCAGTGAAAGGGACGGGCAGCCCCAGCATTTT,CASSERDGQPQHF
-,-,TRBV6-5,TRBJ1-2,TGTGCCAGCAGTCAGGGAGAAGCCTACACCTTC,CASSQGEAYTF
-,-,TRBV7-2,TRBJ1-6,TGTGCCAGCAGCTTAAGAAAATCGGGACTCAATTCACCCCTCCACTTT,CASSLRKSGLNSPLHF
-,-,TRBV6-5,TRBJ2-2,TGTGCCAGCAGAAGCCCCGGGGAGCTGTTTTTT,CASRSPGELFF
-,-,TRBV14,TRBJ2-2,TGTGCCAGCAGCCAAATGAGGGGCACCGGGGAGCTGTTTTTT,CASSQMRGTGELFF
-,few,TRBV10-1,TRBJ1-2,TGCGCCAGTAAGGGATATCTGAGGGGGTTTACATTTAACTATGGCTACACCTTC,CASKGYLRGFTFNYGYTF
TRBD1,-,TRBV12-3/TRBV12-4,TRBJ1-1,TGTGCCAGCAGTTCTGGGACAGCTGAAGCTTTCTTT,CASSSGTAEAFF
-,-,TRBV6-2/TRBV6-3,TRBJ1-1,TGTGCCAGCAGTTGGAGGGCTGAAGCTTTCTTT,CASSWRAEAFF
TRBD1,-,TRBV12-5,TRBJ1-4,TGTGCTAGTGGTACAGGGGACGCAACTAATGAAAAACTGTTTTTT,CASGTGDATNEKLFF
TRBD1,-,TRBV12-3/TRBV12-4,TRBJ2-5,TGTGCCAGCAGAGGGGACAGTCAAGAGACCCAGTACTTC,CASRGDSQETQYF
-,-,TRBV6-2/TRBV6-3,TRBJ2-7,TGTGCCAGCAGTTACCCTTTGGAGGAGGGTCCCTACGAGCAGTACTTC,CASSYPLEEGPYEQYF
-,-,TRBV7-2,TRBJ2-7,TGTGCCAGCAGCGCTGGACCGCCGCCCTACGAGCAGTACTTC,CASSAGPPPYEQYF
-,-,TRBV11-2,TRBJ2-2,TGTGCCAGCAGCTCTAGGGGAAAAACAGGGACCGGGGAGCTGTTTTTT,CASSSRGKTGTGELFF
-,-,TRBV28,TRBJ1-2,TGTGCCAGCAGGGCCACAGTCTATGGCTACACCTTC,CASRATVYGYTF
TRBD1,few,TRBV29-1,TRBJ1-1,TGCAGCGTTGAGGACAGGGTCACGGAAGAAGCTTTCTTT,CSVEDRVTEEAFF
TRBD2,-,TRBV4-3,TRBJ2-5,TGCGCCAGCAGCCTAGACCCCGGGACTAGCGGGGAGACCCAGTACTTC,CASSLDPGTSGETQYF
-,-,TRBV6-5,TRBJ2-5,TGTGCCAGCAGCCTTCCGCGGGCAGCACAAGAGACCCAGTACTTC,CASSLPRAAQETQYF
-,-,TRBV6-5,TRBJ2-1,TGTGCCAGCAGGACTGGGGGGGGACATGAGTTCTTC,CASRTGGGHEFF
-,-,TRBV6-5,TRBJ1-2,TGTGCCAGCAGTTACTCCCTCGCGACAGGCTATGGCTACACCTTC,CASSYSLATGYGYTF
-,-,TRBV7-2,TRBJ2-2,TGTGCCAGCAGCTTACGACTCAGGGTGAACACCGGGGAGCTGTTTTTT,CASSLRLRVNTGELFF
TRBD1,-,TRBV28,TRBJ2-7,TGTGCCAGCAGTTCCGGGGGGGACAGGGGCGACTACGAGCAGTACTTC,CASSSGGDRGDYEQYF
-,-,TRBV28,TRBJ2-3,TGTGCCAGCAGACAAAACAGGAATGGAGGCACAGATACGCAGTATTTT,CASRQNRNGGTDTQYF